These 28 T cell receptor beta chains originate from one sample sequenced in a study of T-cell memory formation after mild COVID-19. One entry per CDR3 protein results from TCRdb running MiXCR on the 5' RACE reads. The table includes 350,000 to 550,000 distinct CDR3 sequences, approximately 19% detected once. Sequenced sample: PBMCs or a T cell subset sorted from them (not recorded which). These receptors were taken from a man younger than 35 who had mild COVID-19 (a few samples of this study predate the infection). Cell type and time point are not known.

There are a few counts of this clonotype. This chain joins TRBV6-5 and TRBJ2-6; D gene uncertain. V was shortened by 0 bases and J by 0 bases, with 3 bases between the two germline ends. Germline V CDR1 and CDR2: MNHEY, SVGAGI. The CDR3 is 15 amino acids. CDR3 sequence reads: CASSYSVSGANVLTF. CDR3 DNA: TGTGCCAGCAGTTACTCGGTCTCTGGGGCCAACGTCCTGACTTTC.

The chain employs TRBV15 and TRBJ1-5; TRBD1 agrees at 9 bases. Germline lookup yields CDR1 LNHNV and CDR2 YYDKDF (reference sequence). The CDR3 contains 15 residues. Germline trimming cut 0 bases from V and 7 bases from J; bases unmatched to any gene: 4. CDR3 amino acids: CATSRDLGQGQPQHF. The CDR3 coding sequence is TGTGCCACCAGCAGAGATTTGGGACAGGGACAGCCCCAGCATTTT.

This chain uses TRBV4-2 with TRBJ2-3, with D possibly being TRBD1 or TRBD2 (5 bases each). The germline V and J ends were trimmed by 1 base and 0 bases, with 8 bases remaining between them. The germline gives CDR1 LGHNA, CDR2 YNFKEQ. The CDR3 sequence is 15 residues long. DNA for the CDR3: TGTGCCAGCAGCCAAGGGGACGCAAGCACAGATACGCAGTATTTT. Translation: CASSQGDASTDTQYF.

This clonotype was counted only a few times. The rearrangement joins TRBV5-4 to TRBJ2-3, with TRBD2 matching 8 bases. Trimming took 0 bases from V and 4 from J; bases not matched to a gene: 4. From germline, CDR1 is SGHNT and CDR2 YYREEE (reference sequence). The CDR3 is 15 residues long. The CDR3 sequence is CASSLVLAGADTQYF. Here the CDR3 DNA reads TGTGCCAGCAGCTTGGTGCTAGCGGGTGCAGATACGCAGTATTTT.

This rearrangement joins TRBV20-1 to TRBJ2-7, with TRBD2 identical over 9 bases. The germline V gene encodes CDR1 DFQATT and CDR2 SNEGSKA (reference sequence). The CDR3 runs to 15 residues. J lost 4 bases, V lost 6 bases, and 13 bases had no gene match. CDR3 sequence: CSAQKGRAGGYEQYF. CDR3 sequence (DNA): TGCAGTGCCCAAAAGGGGAGAGCGGGAGGTTACGAGCAGTACTTC.

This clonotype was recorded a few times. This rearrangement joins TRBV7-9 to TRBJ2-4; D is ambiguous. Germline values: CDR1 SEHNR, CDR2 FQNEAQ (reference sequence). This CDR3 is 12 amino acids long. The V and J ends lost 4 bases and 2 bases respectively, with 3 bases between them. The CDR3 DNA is TGTGCCAGCAGCTCCCCCAAAAACATTCAGTACTTC. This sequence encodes CASSSPKNIQYF.

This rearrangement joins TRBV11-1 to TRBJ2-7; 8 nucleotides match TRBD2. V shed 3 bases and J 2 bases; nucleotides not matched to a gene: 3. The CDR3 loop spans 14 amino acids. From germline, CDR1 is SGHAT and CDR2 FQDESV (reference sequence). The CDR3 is CASSLSGGPYEQYF. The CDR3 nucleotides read TGTGCCAGCAGCTTGTCGGGGGGGCCCTACGAGCAGTACTTC.

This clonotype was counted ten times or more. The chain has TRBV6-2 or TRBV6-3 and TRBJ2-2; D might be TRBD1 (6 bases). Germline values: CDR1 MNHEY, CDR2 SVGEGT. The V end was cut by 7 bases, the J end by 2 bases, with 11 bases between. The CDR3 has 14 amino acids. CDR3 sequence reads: CASKGGQNTGELFF. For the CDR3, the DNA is TGTGCCAGCAAAGGGGGACAAAACACCGGGGAGCTGTTTTTT.

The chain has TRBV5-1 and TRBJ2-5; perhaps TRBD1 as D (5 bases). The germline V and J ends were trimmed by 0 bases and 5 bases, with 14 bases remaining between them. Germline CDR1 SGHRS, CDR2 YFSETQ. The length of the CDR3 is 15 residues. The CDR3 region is CASSLASTADETQYF. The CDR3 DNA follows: TGCGCCAGCAGCTTGGCTTCGACAGCTGACGAGACCCAGTACTTC.

The CDR3 loop is CASSPAQQGAGELFF. CDR3 DNA sequence: TGTGCCAGCTCACCCGCTCAACAGGGGGCCGGGGAGCTGTTTTTT. This chain links TRBV18 with TRBJ2-2; TRBD1 agrees at 8 bases. The CDR3 contains 15 residues. V shed 3 bases, J shed 6 bases, and the junction held 6 bases outside the gene matches. Germline CDR1 and CDR2: KGHSH and LQKENI.

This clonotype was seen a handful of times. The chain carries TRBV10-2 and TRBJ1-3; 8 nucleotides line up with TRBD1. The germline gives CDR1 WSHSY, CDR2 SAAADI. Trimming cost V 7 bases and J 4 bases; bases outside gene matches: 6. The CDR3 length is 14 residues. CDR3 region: CASTRDRGGNTIYF. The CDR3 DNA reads TGCGCCAGCACTCGAGACAGGGGAGGAAACACCATATATTTT.

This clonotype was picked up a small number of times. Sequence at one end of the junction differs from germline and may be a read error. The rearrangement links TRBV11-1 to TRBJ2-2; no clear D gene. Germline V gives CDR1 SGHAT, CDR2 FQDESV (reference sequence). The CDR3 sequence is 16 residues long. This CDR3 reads CASSPSRAAKTGELFF. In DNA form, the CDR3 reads TGTGCCAGCAGCCCCTCCCGGGCAGCGAAAACCGGGGAGCTGTTTTTT.

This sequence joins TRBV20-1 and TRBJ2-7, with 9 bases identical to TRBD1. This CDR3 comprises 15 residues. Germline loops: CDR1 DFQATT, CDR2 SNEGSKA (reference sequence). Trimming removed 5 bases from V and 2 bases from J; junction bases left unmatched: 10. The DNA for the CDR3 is TGCAGTGCTCCCTTACCGGGACAGGGTACCTACGAGCAGTACTTC. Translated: CSAPLPGQGTYEQYF.

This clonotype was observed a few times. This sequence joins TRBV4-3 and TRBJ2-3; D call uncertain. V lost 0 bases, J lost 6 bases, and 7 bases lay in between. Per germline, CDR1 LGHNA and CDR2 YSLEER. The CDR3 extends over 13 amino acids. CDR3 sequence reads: CASSQEGSDTQYF. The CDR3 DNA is TGCGCCAGCAGCCAAGAGGGGTCGGATACGCAGTATTTT.

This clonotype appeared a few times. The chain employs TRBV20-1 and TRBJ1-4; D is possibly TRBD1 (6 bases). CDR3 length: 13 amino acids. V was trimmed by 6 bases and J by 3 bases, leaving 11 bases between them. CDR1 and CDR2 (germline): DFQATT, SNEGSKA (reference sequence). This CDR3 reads CSAGGVANEKLFF. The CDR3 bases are TGCAGTGCAGGGGGAGTAGCTAATGAAAAACTGTTTTTT.

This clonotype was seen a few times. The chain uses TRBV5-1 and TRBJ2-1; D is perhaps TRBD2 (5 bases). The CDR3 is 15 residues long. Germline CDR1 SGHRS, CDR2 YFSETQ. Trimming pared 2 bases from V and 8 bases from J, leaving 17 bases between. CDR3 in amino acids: CASSLIRGGSYEQFF. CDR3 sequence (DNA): TGCGCCAGCAGCTTAATTCGGGGTGGGAGCTATGAGCAGTTCTTC.

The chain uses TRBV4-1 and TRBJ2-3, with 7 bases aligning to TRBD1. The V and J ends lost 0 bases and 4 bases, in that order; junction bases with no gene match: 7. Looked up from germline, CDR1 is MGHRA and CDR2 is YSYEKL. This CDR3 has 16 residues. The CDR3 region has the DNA TGCGCCAGCAGCCAAGAATTTGGAACAGGGGCAGATACGCAGTATTTT. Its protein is CASSQEFGTGADTQYF.

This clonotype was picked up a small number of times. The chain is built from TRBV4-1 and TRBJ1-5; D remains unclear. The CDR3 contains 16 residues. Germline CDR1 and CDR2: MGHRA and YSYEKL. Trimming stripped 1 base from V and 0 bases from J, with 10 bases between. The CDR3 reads CASSQGSDYSNQPQHF. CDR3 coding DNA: TGCGCCAGCAGCCAAGGGTCAGACTATAGCAATCAGCCCCAGCATTTT.

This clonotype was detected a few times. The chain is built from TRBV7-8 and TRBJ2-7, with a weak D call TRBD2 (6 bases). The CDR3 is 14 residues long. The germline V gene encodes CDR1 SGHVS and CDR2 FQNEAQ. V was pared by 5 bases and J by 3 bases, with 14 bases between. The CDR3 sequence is CASSPRAGNYEQYF. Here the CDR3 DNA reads TGTGCCAGCAGCCCTAGGGCGGGGAACTACGAGCAGTACTTC.

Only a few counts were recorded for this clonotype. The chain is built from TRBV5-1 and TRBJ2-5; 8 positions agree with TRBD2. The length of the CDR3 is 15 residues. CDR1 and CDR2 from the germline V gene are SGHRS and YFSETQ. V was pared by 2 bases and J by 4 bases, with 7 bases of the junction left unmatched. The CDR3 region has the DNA TGCGCCAGCAGCTTCTCGGGGGGGCCGCGAGAGACCCAGTACTTC. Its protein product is CASSFSGGPRETQYF.

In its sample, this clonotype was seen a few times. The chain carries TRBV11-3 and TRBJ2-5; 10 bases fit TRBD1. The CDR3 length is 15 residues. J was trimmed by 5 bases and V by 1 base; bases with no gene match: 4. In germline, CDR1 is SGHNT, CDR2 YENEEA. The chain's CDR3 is CASSLVGTGDETQYF. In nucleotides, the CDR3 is TGTGCCAGCAGCTTAGTTGGGACAGGGGATGAGACCCAGTACTTC.

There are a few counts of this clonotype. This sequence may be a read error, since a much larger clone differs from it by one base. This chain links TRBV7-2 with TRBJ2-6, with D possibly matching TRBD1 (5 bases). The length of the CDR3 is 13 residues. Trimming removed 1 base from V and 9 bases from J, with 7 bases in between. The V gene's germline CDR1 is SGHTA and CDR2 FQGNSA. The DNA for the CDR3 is TGTGCCAGCAGCTTAGGACAGCGCAACGTCCTGACTTTC. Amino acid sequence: CASSLGQRNVLTF.

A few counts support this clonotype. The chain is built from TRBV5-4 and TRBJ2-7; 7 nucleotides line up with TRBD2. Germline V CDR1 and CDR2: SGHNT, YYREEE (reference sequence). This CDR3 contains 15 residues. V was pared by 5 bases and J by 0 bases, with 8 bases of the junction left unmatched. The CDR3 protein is CASRRSGASSYEQYV. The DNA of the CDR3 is TGTGCCAGCAGAAGAAGCGGGGCGAGCTCCTACGAGCAGTACGTC.

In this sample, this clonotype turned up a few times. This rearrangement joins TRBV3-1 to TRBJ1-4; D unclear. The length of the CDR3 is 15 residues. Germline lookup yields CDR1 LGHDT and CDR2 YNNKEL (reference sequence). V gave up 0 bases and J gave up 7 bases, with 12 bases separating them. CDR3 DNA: TGTGCCAGCAGCCAAGAGTGGCAGGAAGCTGAAAAACTGTTTTTT. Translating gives CASSQEWQEAEKLFF.

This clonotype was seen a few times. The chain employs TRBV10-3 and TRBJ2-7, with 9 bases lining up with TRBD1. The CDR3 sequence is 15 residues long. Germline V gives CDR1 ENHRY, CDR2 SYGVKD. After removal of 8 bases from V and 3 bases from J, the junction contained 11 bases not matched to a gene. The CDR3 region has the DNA TGTGCCATCCGTGGACAGGGGAGCGACAACTACGAGCAGTACTTC. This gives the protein CAIRGQGSDNYEQYF.

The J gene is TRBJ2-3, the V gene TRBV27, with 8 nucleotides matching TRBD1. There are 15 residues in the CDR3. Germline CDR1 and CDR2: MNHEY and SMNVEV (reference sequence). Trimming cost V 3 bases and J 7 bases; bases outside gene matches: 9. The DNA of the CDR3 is TGTGCCAGCAGTTTGAAGGGACAGGCTCACCATACGCAGTATTTT. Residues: CASSLKGQAHHTQYF.

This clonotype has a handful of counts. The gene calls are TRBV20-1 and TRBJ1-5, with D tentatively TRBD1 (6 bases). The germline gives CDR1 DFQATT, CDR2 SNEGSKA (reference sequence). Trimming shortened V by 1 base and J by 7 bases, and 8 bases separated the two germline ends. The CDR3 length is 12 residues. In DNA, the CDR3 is TGCAGTGCTAGAGGGCAGGGGCAGCCCCAGCATTTT. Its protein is CSARGQGQPQHF.

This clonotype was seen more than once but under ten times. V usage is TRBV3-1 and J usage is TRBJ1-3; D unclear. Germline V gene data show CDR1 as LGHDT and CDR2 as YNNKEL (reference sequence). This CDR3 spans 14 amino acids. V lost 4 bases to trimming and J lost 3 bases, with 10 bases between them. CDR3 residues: CASSRRRDGNTIYF. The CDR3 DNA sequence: TGTGCCAGCAGCCGCCGGAGGGATGGAAACACCATATATTTT. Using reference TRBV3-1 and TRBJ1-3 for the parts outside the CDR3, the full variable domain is DTAVSQTPKYLVTQMGNDKSIKCEQNLGHDTMYWYKQDSKKFLKIMFSYNNKELIINETVPNRFSPKSPDKAHLNLHINSLELGDSAVYFCASSRRRDGNTIYFGEGSWLTVV.